This T cell receptor beta chain was identified during a study of blood T cell repertoires in COVID-19. Clones were sequenced by immunoSEQ multiplex PCR, and TCRdb holds only the in-frame ones, with some missing. The sample shows approximately 210,000 clones, roughly nine tenths of them seen only once. The CDR3 is 16 residues long. Germline assignment: CDR1 LGHNA and CDR2 YSLEER. The junction had 7 bases not matched to a gene; V was cut back by 1 base and J by 5 bases. This sequence joins TRBV4-3 and TRBJ2-3; 9 nucleotides agree with TRBD2. This receptor was taken from a man aged 40-49 years with acute or convalescent COVID-19. Material for sequencing was peripheral blood. This chain's CDR3 is CASSQGASGNIDTQYF. CDR3 DNA sequence: TGCGCCAGCAGCCAAGGAGCTAGCGGGAACATAGATACGCAGTATTTT.